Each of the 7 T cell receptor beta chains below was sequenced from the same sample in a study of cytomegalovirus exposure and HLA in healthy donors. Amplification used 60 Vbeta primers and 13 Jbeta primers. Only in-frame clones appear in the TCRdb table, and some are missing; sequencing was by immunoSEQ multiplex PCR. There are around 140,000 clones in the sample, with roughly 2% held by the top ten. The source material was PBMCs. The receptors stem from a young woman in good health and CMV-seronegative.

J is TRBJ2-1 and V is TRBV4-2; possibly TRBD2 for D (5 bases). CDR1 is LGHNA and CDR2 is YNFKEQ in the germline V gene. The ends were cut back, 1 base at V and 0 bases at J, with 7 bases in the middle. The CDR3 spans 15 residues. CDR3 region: CASSQAGDSYNEQFF. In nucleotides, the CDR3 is TGTGCCAGCAGCCAAGCCGGGGACTCCTACAATGAGCAGTTCTTC.

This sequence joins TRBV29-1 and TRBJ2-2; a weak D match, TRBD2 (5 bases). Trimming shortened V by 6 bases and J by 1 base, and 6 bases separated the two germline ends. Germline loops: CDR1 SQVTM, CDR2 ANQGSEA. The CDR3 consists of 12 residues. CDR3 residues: CSVGENTGELFF. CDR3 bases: TGCAGCGTCGGGGAGAACACCGGGGAGCTGTTTTTT.

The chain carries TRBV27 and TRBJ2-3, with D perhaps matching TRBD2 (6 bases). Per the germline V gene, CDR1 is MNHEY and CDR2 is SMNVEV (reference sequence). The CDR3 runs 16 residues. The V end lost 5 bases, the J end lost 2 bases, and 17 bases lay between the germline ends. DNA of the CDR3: TGTGCCAGCAGTCGTCGTTTAGCGGAGATCACAGATACGCAGTATTTT. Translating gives CASSRRLAEITDTQYF.

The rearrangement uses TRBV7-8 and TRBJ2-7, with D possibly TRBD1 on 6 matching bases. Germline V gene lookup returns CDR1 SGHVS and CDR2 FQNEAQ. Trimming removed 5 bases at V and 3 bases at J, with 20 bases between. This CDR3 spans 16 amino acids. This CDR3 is CASSPRGTRLYYEQYF. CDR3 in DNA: TGTGCCAGCAGCCCCAGGGGTACGCGGCTTTACTACGAGCAGTACTTC.

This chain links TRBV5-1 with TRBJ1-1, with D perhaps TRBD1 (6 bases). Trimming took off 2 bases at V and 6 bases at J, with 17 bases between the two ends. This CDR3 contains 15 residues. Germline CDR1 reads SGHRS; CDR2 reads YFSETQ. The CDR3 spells CASSFKGPGGSEAFF. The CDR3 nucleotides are TGCGCCAGCAGCTTTAAGGGGCCGGGGGGCTCTGAAGCTTTCTTT.

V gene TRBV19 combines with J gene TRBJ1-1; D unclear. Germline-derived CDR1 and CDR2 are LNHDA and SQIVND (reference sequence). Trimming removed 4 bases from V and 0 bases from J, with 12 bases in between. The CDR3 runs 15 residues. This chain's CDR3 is CASSSAGGMNTEAFF. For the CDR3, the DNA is TGTGCCAGTAGTAGCGCTGGAGGTATGAACACTGAAGCTTTCTTT.

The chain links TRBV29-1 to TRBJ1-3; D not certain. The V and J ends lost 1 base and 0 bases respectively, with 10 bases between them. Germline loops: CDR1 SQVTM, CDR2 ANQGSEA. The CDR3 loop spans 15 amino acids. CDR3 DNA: TGCAGCGTTGAAGGGGTAGGGAGCTCTGGAAACACCATATATTTT. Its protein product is CSVEGVGSSGNTIYF.